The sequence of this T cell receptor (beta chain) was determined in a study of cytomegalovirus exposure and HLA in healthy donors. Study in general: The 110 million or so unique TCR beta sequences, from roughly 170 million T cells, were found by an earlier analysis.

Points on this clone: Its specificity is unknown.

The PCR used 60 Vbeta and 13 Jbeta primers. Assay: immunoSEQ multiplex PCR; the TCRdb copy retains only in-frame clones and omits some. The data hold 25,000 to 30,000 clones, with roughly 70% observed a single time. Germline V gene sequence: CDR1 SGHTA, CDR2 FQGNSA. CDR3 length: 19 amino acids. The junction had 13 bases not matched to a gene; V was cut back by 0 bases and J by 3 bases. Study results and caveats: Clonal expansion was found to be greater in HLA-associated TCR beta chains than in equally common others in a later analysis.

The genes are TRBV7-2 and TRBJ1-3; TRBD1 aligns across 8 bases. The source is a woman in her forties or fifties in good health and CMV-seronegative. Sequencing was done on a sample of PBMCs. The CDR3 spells CASSLALIGQGLSGNTIYF. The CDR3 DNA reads TGTGCCAGCAGCTTAGCGCTAATTGGACAGGGACTAAGTGGAAACACCATATATTTT.